The T cell receptor (beta chain) described here comes from a study of T-cell memory formation after mild COVID-19. Study context: TCR clusters were mostly donor specific.

There are 13 residues in the CDR3. CDR1 and CDR2 from the germline V gene are SEHNR and FQNEAQ (reference sequence). Between the trimmed V and J ends, which lost 5 bases and 1 base, there was a span of 6 bases. Findings of the study overall: Pre-infection memory contained some responding clones, which suggested that cross-reactive memory had joined. Clones contracting across day 15 to 85 had a balanced CD4/CD8 profile; later expanding clones leaned CD4+.

This clonotype was seen only a few times. Its antigen is as yet unknown. TCRdb passed the 5' RACE reads through MiXCR, listing each CDR3 protein once. Found here are some 190,000 distinct CDR3 sequences, 15% to 20% of them singletons; the top ten hold 2.4%. The TCR sequence derives from an adult woman who had mild COVID-19 (a few samples of this study predate the infection). Cell type and time point are not known. The chain recombines TRBV7-9 with TRBJ1-3; no clear D gene. Input material: PBMCs or a T cell subset sorted from them (not recorded which). CDR3 coding DNA: TGTGCCAGCAGCGGCCGATCTGGAAACACCATATATTTT. Protein: CASSGRSGNTIYF.